This paragraph covers one T cell receptor (beta chain) sequence. As originally analysed: Amplification of reference gene primers was used by the study to estimate nucleated cell counts. Generated by immunoSEQ multiplex PCR, the TCRdb table keeps only in-frame clones and is missing some. V, J and clone size were drawn from that table, and D and trimming were deduced from the DNA. The data hold approximately 130,000 clones, with approximately 80% observed a single time. This record belongs to a study of blood T cell repertoires in COVID-19. Looking at the study overall: Sites across the United States, Italy and Spain contributed samples from acute and convalescent COVID-19. The analysed material was cDNA or gDNA that came from T cells, B-cell-depleted T cells, or PBMCs.

Trimming took 4 bases from V and 5 from J; bases not matched to a gene: 8. The length of the CDR3 is 16 residues. Looked up from germline, CDR1 is KGHSH and CDR2 is LQKENI. V gene TRBV18 combines with J gene TRBJ1-6; the match to TRBD1 covers 7 bases. Sequencing input: peripheral blood. This clonotype was sampled from a man aged 40-55 years with active or convalescent COVID-19. The CDR3 reads CASSLMGTENNSPLHF. As DNA, the CDR3 is TGTGCCAGCTCACTGATGGGGACAGAGAATAATTCACCCCTCCACTTT.